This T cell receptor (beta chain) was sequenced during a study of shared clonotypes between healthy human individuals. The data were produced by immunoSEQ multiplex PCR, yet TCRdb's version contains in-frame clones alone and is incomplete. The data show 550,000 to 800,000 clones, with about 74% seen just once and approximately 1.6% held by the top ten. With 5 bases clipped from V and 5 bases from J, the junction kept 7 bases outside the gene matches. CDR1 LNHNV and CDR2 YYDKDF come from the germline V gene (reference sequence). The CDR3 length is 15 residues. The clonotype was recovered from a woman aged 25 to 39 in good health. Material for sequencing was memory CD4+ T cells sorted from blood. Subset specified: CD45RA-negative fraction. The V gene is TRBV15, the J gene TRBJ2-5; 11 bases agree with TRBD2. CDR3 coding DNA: TGTGCCACCAGCCTTCCACTAGCGGGAGTTGAGACCCAGTACTTC. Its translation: CATSLPLAGVETQYF. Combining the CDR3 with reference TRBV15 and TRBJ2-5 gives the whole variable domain DAMVIQNPRYQVTQFGKPVTLSCSQTLNHNVMYWYQQKSSQAPKLLFHYYDKDFNNEADTPDNFQSRRPNTSFCFLDIRSPGLGDTAMYLCATSLPLAGVETQYFGPGTRLLVL.